Below are 22 T cell receptor beta chains sequenced from a single sample in a study of cytomegalovirus exposure and HLA in healthy donors (dated by TCRdb to the late 2010s). Libraries were made using the immunoSEQ multiplex PCR assay. TCRdb's version of the immuneACCESS table is confined to in-frame rearrangements and falls short of the full clone set. An unresolved V gene accounts for under half of the shortfall where checked; the remainder is of unknown origin. This sample is represented by 150,000 to 200,000 clones; approximately 84% of them were singletons. More than 8.5% of the sample comes from the top ten. Source material: PBMCs. These TCRs come from a man aged 25-40 years in good health and CMV-seropositive.

This chain uses TRBV10-2 with TRBJ2-7; D might be TRBD2 (6 bases). The ends were cut back, 0 bases at V and 0 bases at J, with 9 bases in the middle. CDR3 length: 15 residues. The germline V gene encodes CDR1 WSHSY and CDR2 SAAADI. CDR3 sequence reads: CASSESVDYSYEQYF. CDR3 coding DNA: TGCGCCAGCAGTGAGTCTGTGGACTACTCCTACGAGCAGTACTTC.

The CDR3 region has the DNA TGTGCCAGCAGCGCGGGACTAGCGGGAACCTTCGCCGGTACGCAGTATTTT. It is translated as CASSAGLAGTFAGTQYF. The chain uses TRBV5-6 and TRBJ2-3; 13 nucleotides match TRBD2. Per the germline V gene, CDR1 is SGHDT and CDR2 is YYEEEE. The CDR3 is made up of 17 amino acids. Germline trimming cut 4 bases from V and 8 bases from J; bases unmatched to any gene: 13.

CDR3 amino acids: CASGRGESYTF. The CDR3 DNA sequence: TGTGCCAGCGGTCGGGGGGAGAGCTACACCTTC. The chain uses TRBV28 and TRBJ1-2; TRBD1 might be the D (5 bases). From germline, CDR1 is MDHEN and CDR2 SYDVKM. Trimming cost V 8 bases and J 9 bases, with 13 bases left between them. This CDR3 region has 11 residues.

The chain employs TRBV5-6 and TRBJ2-7, with 7 bases matching TRBD1. CDR3 size: 14 residues. The germline CDR1 and CDR2 sequences are SGHDT and YYEEEE. J gave up 9 bases and V 4 bases, and 13 bases lay outside the gene matches. The CDR3 spells CASSTTGAESGQYF. The CDR3 nucleotides read TGTGCCAGCAGCACAACAGGGGCCGAGAGTGGGCAGTACTTC.

CDR3 in amino acids: CASSVDSGSNYEQYF. Here the CDR3 DNA reads TGTGCCAGCAGCGTAGACAGCGGGAGTAACTACGAGCAGTACTTC. J is TRBJ2-7 and V is TRBV9; 8 bases line up with TRBD2. There are 15 residues in the CDR3. The V segment lost 0 bases and the J segment 3 bases; nucleotides outside the gene matches: 5. From germline, CDR1 is SGDLS and CDR2 YYNGEE.

The chain carries TRBV6-6 and TRBJ2-3; possibly TRBD1 for D (7 bases). Germline CDR1 reads MNHNY; CDR2 reads SVGAGI (reference sequence). Trimming took off 8 bases at V and 0 bases at J, with 15 bases between the two ends. The CDR3 runs 15 residues. The DNA of the CDR3 is TGTGCCAGCTCCCCAGGGGGGCGGAGCACAGATACGCAGTATTTT. Protein sequence: CASSPGGRSTDTQYF.

This clone appeared a single time. This sequence joins TRBV19 and TRBJ2-1; TRBD2 matches at 11 bases. The CDR3 is 15 amino acids. Germline values: CDR1 LNHDA, CDR2 SQIVND (reference sequence). Trimming took 3 bases from V and 7 from J; bases not matched to a gene: 5. The CDR3 DNA reads TGTGCCAGTAGTATCTCTAGCGGGGGGCAGAATGAGCAGTTCTTC. It codes for CASSISSGGQNEQFF.

This chain joins TRBV5-1 and TRBJ2-1, with 7 bases lining up with TRBD2. The V gene's germline CDR1 is SGHRS and CDR2 YFSETQ. The CDR3 loop spans 15 amino acids. Germline trimming cut 5 bases from V and 1 base from J; bases unmatched to any gene: 6. This CDR3 reads CASSIPSGSYNEQFF. The CDR3 DNA reads TGCGCCAGCAGTATCCCTAGCGGTTCCTACAATGAGCAGTTCTTC.

The genes are TRBV30 and TRBJ1-1; maybe TRBD1 (5 bases). The V gene lost 4 bases and the J gene lost 8 bases, with 17 bases spanning the gap. In germline, CDR1 is GTSNPN, CDR2 SVGIG (reference sequence). CDR3 length: 13 amino acids. The CDR3 loop is CAWISPSGEEAFF. CDR3 in DNA: TGTGCCTGGATTTCCCCGTCGGGGGAGGAAGCTTTCTTT.

This clone has only one observation. The chain employs TRBV10-3 and TRBJ1-6, with TRBD1 matching over 7 bases. This CDR3 region has 15 residues. Per the germline V gene, CDR1 is ENHRY and CDR2 is SYGVKD. The trim removed 3 bases at V and 7 bases at J, leaving 6 bases unmatched. CDR3 sequence: CAISELGTENSPLHF. CDR3 sequence (DNA): TGTGCCATCAGTGAATTGGGGACAGAGAATTCACCCCTCCACTTT.

This clone was observed a few times. This chain joins TRBV10-3 and TRBJ1-2, with 8 bases aligning to TRBD1. V lost 6 bases to trimming and J lost 4 bases; unmatched junction nucleotides: 7. The CDR3 extends over 14 amino acids. The germline CDR1 and CDR2 sequences are ENHRY and SYGVKD. DNA for the CDR3: TGTGCCATCAGCGGACAGGGACGGTCCTATGGCTACACCTTC. The encoded protein is CAISGQGRSYGYTF.

V gene TRBV19 combines with J gene TRBJ1-2; tentatively, D is TRBD1 (6 bases). The germline V gene encodes CDR1 LNHDA and CDR2 SQIVND (reference sequence). The CDR3 loop spans 14 amino acids. Trimming removed 3 bases at V and 4 bases at J, with 12 bases between. The CDR3 sequence: CASSMDSDSYGYTF. CDR3 DNA: TGTGCCAGTAGTATGGACAGCGACTCCTATGGCTACACCTTC.

The CDR3 DNA follows: TGTGCCAGCACGGGGACAGCGAATAGCAATCAGCCCCAGCATTTT. Translating gives CASTGTANSNQPQHF. The V and J genes are TRBV2 and TRBJ1-5; 7 nucleotides align to TRBD1. From germline, CDR1 is SNHLY and CDR2 FYNNEI. The CDR3 has 15 amino acids. The V segment lost 7 bases and the J segment 0 bases; nucleotides outside the gene matches: 6.

In this sample, this clone turned up a few times. The gene calls are TRBV5-4 and TRBJ1-6; D is ambiguous. Germline CDR1 reads SGHNT; CDR2 reads YYREEE (reference sequence). V was clipped by 4 bases and J by 7 bases, with 18 bases between them. The CDR3 has 16 residues. The CDR3 bases are TGTGCCAGCAGCCTAAGCCCTCCGGCGGGGAATTCACCCCTCCACTTT. Its translation: CASSLSPPAGNSPLHF.

The chain links TRBV30 to TRBJ2-4, with a weak D call TRBD2 (6 bases). CDR1 GTSNPN and CDR2 SVGIG come from the germline V gene (reference sequence). The CDR3 runs to 13 residues. Trimming removed 0 bases from V and 4 bases from J, with 7 bases in between. The CDR3 DNA sequence: TGTGCCTGGAGTGTCGGAGGGAAAAACATTCAGTACTTC. As protein: CAWSVGGKNIQYF. The complete variable domain, with remaining parts taken from reference TRBV30 and TRBJ2-4, reads SQTIHQWPATLVQPVGSPLSLECTVEGTSNPNLYWYRQAAGRGLQLLFYSVGIGQISSEVPQNLSASRPQDRQFILSSKKLLLSDSGFYLCAWSVGGKNIQYFGAGTRLSVL.

The rearrangement joins TRBV5-8 to TRBJ2-1; 11 nucleotides match TRBD2. Germline trimming cut 4 bases from V and 3 bases from J; bases unmatched to any gene: 6. CDR3 size: 16 residues. Germline V gene lookup returns CDR1 SGHTS and CDR2 YDEGEE. CDR3 region: CASSRGLADYYNEQFF. The DNA for the CDR3 is TGTGCCAGCAGCCGGGGACTAGCGGATTACTACAATGAGCAGTTCTTC.

The rearrangement uses TRBV5-5 and TRBJ1-5; D unclear. V dropped 4 bases and J dropped 7 bases, with 12 bases sitting between them. The germline CDR1 and CDR2 sequences are SGHKS and YYEKEE (reference sequence). CDR3 length: 13 residues. CDR3 loop: CASSPTDRQPQHF. The CDR3 nucleotides read TGTGCCAGCAGCCCCACTGATCGGCAGCCCCAGCATTTT.

This clone was counted a single time. The genes are TRBV7-9 and TRBJ2-5, with 7 nucleotides matching TRBD2. Germline assignment: CDR1 SEHNR and CDR2 FQNEAQ (reference sequence). The length of the CDR3 is 12 residues. The ends lost 9 bases at V and 5 bases at J; junction bases unmatched: 6. The CDR3 is CARAGSGETQYF. CDR3 sequence (DNA): TGTGCCAGAGCGGGATCCGGGGAGACCCAGTACTTC.

This clone was recorded only once. The chain has TRBV5-1 and TRBJ1-1, with TRBD1 as a possible D gene (6 bases). This CDR3 is built from 16 residues. The V end was cut by 2 bases, the J end by 5 bases, with 19 bases between. CDR1 and CDR2 from the germline V gene are SGHRS and YFSETQ. CDR3 protein: CASSLQAPGVGTEAFF. As DNA, the CDR3 is TGCGCCAGCAGCTTACAGGCCCCAGGGGTAGGAACTGAAGCTTTCTTT.

In its sample, this clone was seen once. V and J are TRBV19 and TRBJ2-7; 7 positions agree with TRBD2. V dropped 7 bases and J dropped 7; count of bases not matched to a gene: 10. The CDR3 is 13 residues long. Germline-derived CDR1 and CDR2 are LNHDA and SQIVND (reference sequence). The DNA for the CDR3 is TGTGCCAGTAATAGCGGGTCCACGGGAGAGCAGTACTTC. It encodes CASNSGSTGEQYF.

V and J are TRBV11-1 and TRBJ2-7, with a tentative D call TRBD1 (6 bases). This CDR3 has 15 residues. The germline V gene has CDR1 SGHAT and CDR2 FQDESV (reference sequence). V lost 1 base and J 0 bases, leaving 10 bases between the germline ends. CDR3 in DNA: TGTGCCAGCAGCTTAGAGTGGGACAACTCCTACGAGCAGTACTTC. This translates into CASSLEWDNSYEQYF.

This clone was recorded a few times. The chain has TRBV6-5 and TRBJ1-1, with D possibly being TRBD1 (5 bases). CDR3 length equals 12 residues. V was pared by 6 bases and J by 8 bases, with 13 bases between. Germline-derived CDR1 and CDR2 are MNHEY and SVGAGI. In DNA, the CDR3 is TGTGCCAGCAGGACGGGACTGACGGAAGCTTTCTTT. This encodes CASRTGLTEAFF.